This is a list of T cell receptor beta chains from one sample in a study of blood T cell repertoires in COVID-19. Profiled with immunoSEQ multiplex PCR; TCRdb holds only in-frame clones, not every one. The profile shows under 70,000 clones, about nine tenths of them singletons. Sequencing input: peripheral blood. These receptors all stem from a woman aged 18-30 years with acute or convalescent COVID-19. CDR3s include the opening cysteine and the closing phenylalanine or tryptophan. Fields, in order: D gene, clone size, V gene, J gene, CDR3 DNA, CDR3 protein. The D gene is left open where the match is weak. Some rows mark clone size as missing; the rest say once, few, many or name a class of expanded clone.

d_gene: .; abundance: once; v_gene: TRBV4-3; j_gene: TRBJ2-1; CDR3nt: TGCGCCAGCAGCCAAACATTCGGGGATTGGGACAATGAGCAGTTCTTC; CDR3aa: CASSQTFGDWDNEQFF
d_gene: .; abundance: .; v_gene: TRBV28; j_gene: TRBJ2-7; CDR3nt: TGTGCCAGCAGTATCCGGGATGCCTACGAGCAGTACTTC; CDR3aa: CASSIRDAYEQYF
d_gene: .; abundance: .; v_gene: TRBV6-5; j_gene: TRBJ2-3; CDR3nt: TGTGCCAGCAGTTACGGGCCGGATACGCAGTATTTT; CDR3aa: CASSYGPDTQYF
d_gene: TRBD1; abundance: .; v_gene: TRBV6-1; j_gene: TRBJ1-2; CDR3nt: TGTGCCAGCAGTGTGGACAGGGGGCGCCTTAACTATGGCTACACCTTC; CDR3aa: CASSVDRGRLNYGYTF
d_gene: TRBD1; abundance: .; v_gene: TRBV6-2/TRBV6-3; j_gene: TRBJ1-1; CDR3nt: TGTGCCAGCAGTTATTCCTCGTCAAAACAGGGGCGTCGGACTGAAGCTTTCTTT; CDR3aa: CASSYSSSKQGRRTEAFF
d_gene: TRBD2; abundance: .; v_gene: TRBV4-2; j_gene: TRBJ2-1; CDR3nt: TGTGCCAGCAGCCAAGATAGGACTAGCGGCTACAATGAGCAGTTCTTC; CDR3aa: CASSQDRTSGYNEQFF
d_gene: .; abundance: .; v_gene: TRBV7-2; j_gene: TRBJ1-4; CDR3nt: TGTGCCAGCAGCTTAGATCGCAGCACTACAGAAAAACTGTTTTTT; CDR3aa: CASSLDRSTTEKLFF
d_gene: TRBD1; abundance: .; v_gene: TRBV19; j_gene: TRBJ1-2; CDR3nt: TGTGCCAGTAGTACCCAGGGGGACTATGGCTACACCTTC; CDR3aa: CASSTQGDYGYTF
d_gene: TRBD1; abundance: .; v_gene: TRBV5-6; j_gene: TRBJ1-2; CDR3nt: TGTGCCAGCAGCTTTGCCGGGACAGCATCTGGCTACACCTTC; CDR3aa: CASSFAGTASGYTF
d_gene: .; abundance: .; v_gene: TRBV5-4; j_gene: TRBJ2-7; CDR3nt: TGTGCCAGCAGCGACGACAGGTTCGAGCAGTACTTC; CDR3aa: CASSDDRFEQYF
d_gene: TRBD1; abundance: .; v_gene: TRBV19; j_gene: TRBJ1-1; CDR3nt: TGTGCCAGTAGTCTCTTCTACAGGGGTGAAGCTTTCTTT; CDR3aa: CASSLFYRGEAFF
d_gene: .; abundance: .; v_gene: TRBV27; j_gene: TRBJ2-2; CDR3nt: TGTGCCAGCAGTTTAAGGAGCCGAAATACCGGGGAGCTGTTTTTT; CDR3aa: CASSLRSRNTGELFF
d_gene: TRBD2; abundance: few; v_gene: TRBV27; j_gene: TRBJ2-1; CDR3nt: TGTGCCAGCAGACATAGCGGGAGCTCCTACAATGAGCAGTTCTTC; CDR3aa: CASRHSGSSYNEQFF
d_gene: TRBD2; abundance: .; v_gene: TRBV30; j_gene: TRBJ2-3; CDR3nt: TGTGCCTGGAGTTTAGCGGGGAACACAGATACGCAGTATTTT; CDR3aa: CAWSLAGNTDTQYF
d_gene: .; abundance: few; v_gene: TRBV4-1; j_gene: TRBJ1-4; CDR3nt: TGCGCCAGCAGCCAAGCTGGGCCGGGGAAACTGTTTTTT; CDR3aa: CASSQAGPGKLFF
d_gene: .; abundance: .; v_gene: TRBV19; j_gene: TRBJ1-1; CDR3nt: TGTGCCAGTAGTATCGCAGGGTACACTGAAGCTTTCTTT; CDR3aa: CASSIAGYTEAFF
d_gene: .; abundance: .; v_gene: TRBV11-2; j_gene: TRBJ1-1; CDR3nt: TGTGCCAGCAGCTTAGAGCAGCGCACTGAAGCTTTCTTT; CDR3aa: CASSLEQRTEAFF
d_gene: .; abundance: .; v_gene: TRBV28; j_gene: TRBJ2-7; CDR3nt: TGTGCCAGCAGTTTAAGTAGCGGAACCTACGAGCAGTACTTC; CDR3aa: CASSLSSGTYEQYF
d_gene: .; abundance: .; v_gene: TRBV7-9; j_gene: TRBJ2-1; CDR3nt: TGTGCCAGCACGGGGAGCGGCGGGATCAACAATGAGCAGTTCTTC; CDR3aa: CASTGSGGINNEQFF
d_gene: .; abundance: .; v_gene: TRBV6-1; j_gene: TRBJ2-3; CDR3nt: TGTGCCAGCAGTGATTGGGACTCAGATACGCAGTATTTT; CDR3aa: CASSDWDSDTQYF
d_gene: .; abundance: .; v_gene: TRBV2; j_gene: TRBJ2-2; CDR3nt: TGTGCCAGCAGTTACGTCAGTGTTACGACCGGGGAGCTGTTTTTT; CDR3aa: CASSYVSVTTGELFF
d_gene: TRBD1; abundance: .; v_gene: TRBV28; j_gene: TRBJ2-7; CDR3nt: TGTGCCAGCAGTTTGGGGTCAGCAGGGGGCGCTGAGTACGAGCAGTACTTC; CDR3aa: CASSLGSAGGAEYEQYF
d_gene: TRBD1; abundance: .; v_gene: TRBV2; j_gene: TRBJ1-5; CDR3nt: TGTGCCAGCAGTGAAGTGGCAGGGGGGCAGCCCCAGCATTTT; CDR3aa: CASSEVAGGQPQHF
d_gene: .; abundance: .; v_gene: TRBV14; j_gene: TRBJ1-2; CDR3nt: TGTGCCAGCAGCCAAGCCGGCTACCGGGGTGGCTACACCTTC; CDR3aa: CASSQAGYRGGYTF
d_gene: .; abundance: .; v_gene: TRBV7-2; j_gene: TRBJ1-2; CDR3nt: TGTGCCAGCAGCCAAATACAGGAAAACTATGGCTACACCTTC; CDR3aa: CASSQIQENYGYTF
d_gene: .; abundance: .; v_gene: TRBV14; j_gene: TRBJ1-5; CDR3nt: TGTGCCAGCAGCCCCGGTGACAGGCCTAGCAATCAGCCCCAGCATTTT; CDR3aa: CASSPGDRPSNQPQHF
d_gene: .; abundance: .; v_gene: TRBV28; j_gene: TRBJ2-1; CDR3nt: TGTGCCAGCAGTTTTAACGGGTTGTGGTTCTTC; CDR3aa: CASSFNGLWFF
d_gene: .; abundance: medium-sized; v_gene: TRBV7-6; j_gene: TRBJ2-2; CDR3nt: TGTGCCAGCAGCTTCAGCGGGTTGACCGGGGAGCTGTTTTTT; CDR3aa: CASSFSGLTGELFF
d_gene: .; abundance: .; v_gene: TRBV7-9; j_gene: TRBJ1-4; CDR3nt: TGTGCCAGCAGCTTAGACCTGGACAGAAAACTGTTTTTT; CDR3aa: CASSLDLDRKLFF
d_gene: TRBD1; abundance: .; v_gene: TRBV5-4; j_gene: TRBJ2-1; CDR3nt: TGTGCCAGCAGCCTAATAACAGGGGGCGAAGGCTTTTCCTACAATGAGCAGTTCTTC; CDR3aa: CASSLITGGEGFSYNEQFF
d_gene: TRBD1; abundance: .; v_gene: TRBV9; j_gene: TRBJ1-1; CDR3nt: TGTGCCAGCAGCGTAGCGGGGACAGGGGGTGAGGGAGCTTTCTTT; CDR3aa: CASSVAGTGGEGAFF
d_gene: .; abundance: .; v_gene: TRBV27; j_gene: TRBJ2-2; CDR3nt: TGTGCCAGCAGTTTCATCAGGGGTGTCCGGGGAGCTGTTTTT; CDR3aa: CASSFIRGVRGAVF
d_gene: TRBD1; abundance: .; v_gene: TRBV5-1; j_gene: TRBJ2-5; CDR3nt: TGCGCCAGCAGCCTTCAGGGGGAAGAGACCCAGTACTTC; CDR3aa: CASSLQGEETQYF
d_gene: .; abundance: .; v_gene: TRBV4-1; j_gene: TRBJ2-1; CDR3nt: TGCGCCAGCAGCCAAGCCCCTGGGCGAACCTACAATGAGCAGTTCTTC; CDR3aa: CASSQAPGRTYNEQFF
d_gene: .; abundance: .; v_gene: TRBV15; j_gene: TRBJ1-6; CDR3nt: TGTGCCACCAGCAGAGATAAGGCAGGTTTAAATTCACCCCTCCACTTT; CDR3aa: CATSRDKAGLNSPLHF
d_gene: .; abundance: few; v_gene: TRBV27; j_gene: TRBJ2-3; CDR3nt: TGTGCCAGCAACAAGTTCTCAGGGAGCACAGATACGCAGTATTTT; CDR3aa: CASNKFSGSTDTQYF
d_gene: .; abundance: .; v_gene: TRBV18; j_gene: TRBJ1-2; CDR3nt: TGTGCCAGCTCACCGGAGCGGTGGAAATATGGCTACACCTTC; CDR3aa: CASSPERWKYGYTF
d_gene: .; abundance: .; v_gene: TRBV4-1; j_gene: TRBJ1-5; CDR3nt: TGCGCCAGCAGCCGAGCGACAGGAATTCAGCCCCAGCATTTT; CDR3aa: CASSRATGIQPQHF
d_gene: .; abundance: .; v_gene: TRBV3-1/TRBV3-2; j_gene: TRBJ1-2; CDR3nt: TGTGCCAGCAGCCCCGGGACACGGGGTGGCTACACCTTC; CDR3aa: CASSPGTRGGYTF
d_gene: TRBD1; abundance: .; v_gene: TRBV2; j_gene: TRBJ2-1; CDR3nt: TGTGCCAGCACCCCGGACAGGCCCATATCCAATGAGCAGTTCTTC; CDR3aa: CASTPDRPISNEQFF
d_gene: .; abundance: .; v_gene: TRBV28; j_gene: TRBJ1-1; CDR3nt: TGTGCCAGCAGGGCGCCCAGGGAGAACACTGAAGCTTTCTTT; CDR3aa: CASRAPRENTEAFF
d_gene: TRBD1; abundance: .; v_gene: TRBV4-3; j_gene: TRBJ1-4; CDR3nt: TGCGCCAGCAGCCAAGAAGGGGGCGGCAGGGGAGAAAAACTGTTTTTT; CDR3aa: CASSQEGGGRGEKLFF
d_gene: .; abundance: .; v_gene: TRBV30; j_gene: TRBJ1-3; CDR3nt: TGTGCCTGGAGTTTAGGGGTAACCCGAAAGACCATATATTTT; CDR3aa: CAWSLGVTRKTIYF
d_gene: TRBD1; abundance: .; v_gene: TRBV5-3; j_gene: TRBJ1-1; CDR3nt: TGTGCCAGAAGCTTATCCAGGACAGGGAAGATGAGTGAAGCTTTCTTT; CDR3aa: CARSLSRTGKMSEAFF
d_gene: TRBD1; abundance: .; v_gene: TRBV6-5; j_gene: TRBJ1-1; CDR3nt: TGTGCCAGCAGTAGCCGGACAGGAGGTGCTGAAGCTTTCTTT; CDR3aa: CASSSRTGGAEAFF